This T cell receptor (beta chain) was identified in a study of T cells in Graves' hyperthyroidism and ophthalmopathy. Overall study findings and caveats: Stable hyperthyroidism was told apart from ophthalmopathy by a model built on 13 V-J features. Most expanded thyroid clonotypes above 0.001 also appeared in blood.

Amplified TCR beta CDR3 regions came from RNA transcripts. HTBI primers were used for first-round RT-PCR of the TCR CDR3. TCRdb re-called the multiplex PCR reads with MiXCR, one entry per CDR3 protein. The sample carries hundreds of thousands of distinct CDR3 sequences, 14% recorded once. Stable Graves' hyperthyroidism meant no ophthalmopathy progression within 18 months. This sample holds PBMCs from 10 ml fresh peripheral blood. This CDR3 has 18 amino acids. J lost 1 base, V lost 5 bases, and 10 bases had no gene match. Germline CDR1 and CDR2: SGHVS and FNYEAQ. Worth noting for this clonotype: Its specificity is not known.

The sample consisted of blood. This receptor was identified in a woman aged 18-29 years with Graves' hyperthyroidism. V usage is TRBV7-6 and J usage is TRBJ2-6; 8 bases match TRBD1. CDR3 region: CASSEGQALRSGANVLTF. The CDR3 coding sequence is TGTGCCAGCAGCGAGGGACAGGCCTTAAGGTCTGGGGCCAACGTCCTGACTTTC.